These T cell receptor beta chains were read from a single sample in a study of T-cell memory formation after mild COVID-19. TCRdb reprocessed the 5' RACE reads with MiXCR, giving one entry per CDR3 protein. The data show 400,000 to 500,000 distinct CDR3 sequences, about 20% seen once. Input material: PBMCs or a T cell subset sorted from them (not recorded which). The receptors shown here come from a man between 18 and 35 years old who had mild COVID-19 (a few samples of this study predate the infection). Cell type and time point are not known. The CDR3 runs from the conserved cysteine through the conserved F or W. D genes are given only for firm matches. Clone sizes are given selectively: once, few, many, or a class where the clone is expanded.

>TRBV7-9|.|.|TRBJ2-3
CASSLARQGPDTQYF
TGTGCCAGCAGCTTAGCGCGGCAGGGACCAGATACGCAGTATTTT
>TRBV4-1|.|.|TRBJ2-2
CASYLAGFVRTGELFF
TGCGCCAGCTACCTCGCAGGGTTCGTGCGCACCGGGGAGCTGTTTTTT
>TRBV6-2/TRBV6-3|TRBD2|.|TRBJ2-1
CASTGTSYNEQFF
TGTGCCAGCACCGGGACTAGCTACAATGAGCAGTTCTTC
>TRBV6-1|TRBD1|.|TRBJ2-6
CASRGDRPSSGANVLTF
TGTGCCAGCAGGGGGGACAGGCCCAGCTCTGGGGCCAACGTCCTGACTTTC
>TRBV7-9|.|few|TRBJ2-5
CASFSSETQYF
TGTGCCAGTTTTTCCTCGGAGACCCAGTACTTC
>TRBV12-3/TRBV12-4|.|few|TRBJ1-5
CASSLLDGNQPQHF
TGTGCCAGCAGCCTACTGGATGGCAATCAGCCCCAGCATTTT
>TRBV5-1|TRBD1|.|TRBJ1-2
CASGDRGPSYGYTF
TGCGCCAGCGGCGACAGGGGGCCTAGCTATGGCTACACCTTC
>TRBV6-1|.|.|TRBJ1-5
CAHGSRGGAQHF
TGTGCCCACGGGTCACGGGGTGGCGCCCAGCATTTT
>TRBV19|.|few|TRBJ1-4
CASSIDAAMEEKLFF
TGTGCCAGTAGTATAGATGCAGCTATGGAGGAAAAACTGTTTTTT
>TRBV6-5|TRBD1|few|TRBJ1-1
CASSYRTGNMNTEAFF
TGTGCCAGCAGTTACAGGACAGGGAATATGAACACTGAAGCTTTCTTT
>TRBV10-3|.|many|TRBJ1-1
CAISESESNTEAFF
TGTGCCATCAGTGAGTCTGAAAGCAACACTGAAGCTTTCTTT
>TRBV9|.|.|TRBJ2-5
CASSVEPGQETQYF
TGTGCCAGCAGCGTAGAACCCGGTCAAGAGACCCAGTACTTC
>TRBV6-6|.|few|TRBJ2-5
CASIRWGAETQYF
TGTGCCAGCATACGGTGGGGGGCGGAGACCCAGTACTTC
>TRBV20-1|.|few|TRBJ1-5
CSARDRQLNQPQHF
TGCAGTGCTAGAGATCGACAGCTCAATCAGCCCCAGCATTTT
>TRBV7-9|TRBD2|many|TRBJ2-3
CASSSGLAGPDTQYF
TGTGCCAGCAGCTCGGGACTAGCGGGGCCAGATACGCAGTATTTT
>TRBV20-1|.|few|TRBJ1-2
CSASARTVNYGYTF
TGCAGTGCTAGTGCCAGGACGGTTAACTATGGCTACACCTTC
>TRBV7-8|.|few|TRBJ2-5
CASSSGLEETQYF
TGTGCCAGCAGCTCCGGACTGGAAGAGACCCAGTACTTC
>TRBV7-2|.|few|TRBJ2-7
CASSLGGPRTYEQYF
TGTGCCAGCAGCTTAGGGGGGCCAAGGACCTACGAGCAGTACTTC
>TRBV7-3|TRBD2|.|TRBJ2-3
CASSWGGPTDTQYF
TGTGCCAGCAGCTGGGGGGGACCCACAGATACGCAGTATTTT
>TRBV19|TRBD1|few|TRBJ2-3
CASSSLAGRGLADTQYF
TGTGCCAGTAGCTCCTTAGCTGGCAGGGGGCTCGCAGATACGCAGTATTTT
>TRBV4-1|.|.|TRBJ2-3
CASSQALGGAIDTQYF
TGCGCCAGCAGCCAAGCCCTGGGGGGGGCCATAGATACGCAGTATTTT
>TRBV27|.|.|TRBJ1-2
CASRGGGSNTF
TGTGCCAGCAGGGGGGGAGGAAGTAACACCTTC
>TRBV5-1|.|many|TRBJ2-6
CASSLAGGANVLTF
TGCGCCAGCAGCTTGGCCGGTGGGGCCAACGTCCTGACTTTC
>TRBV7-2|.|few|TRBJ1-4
CACGGQGKEKLFF
TGTGCCTGCGGGGGGCAGGGGAAGGAAAAACTGTTTTTT
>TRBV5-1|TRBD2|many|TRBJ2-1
CASSLVPSGVNEQFF
TGCGCCAGCAGCTTGGTCCCTAGCGGGGTTAATGAGCAGTTCTTC
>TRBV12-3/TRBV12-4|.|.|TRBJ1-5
CASSLSGVGQPQHF
TGTGCCAGCAGTTTATCAGGAGTAGGTCAGCCCCAGCATTTT
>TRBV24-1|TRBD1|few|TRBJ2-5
CATSDPIGTGETQYF
TGTGCCACCAGTGATCCGATAGGGACAGGGGAGACCCAGTACTTC
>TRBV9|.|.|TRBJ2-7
CASSVAGGFEQYF
TGTGCCAGCAGCGTAGCTGGGGGCTTCGAGCAGTACTTC
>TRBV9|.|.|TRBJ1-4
CASSSSGWDDNEKLFF
TGTGCCAGCAGCTCTAGCGGATGGGACGATAATGAAAAACTGTTTTTT
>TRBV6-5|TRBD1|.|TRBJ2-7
CASSETWRTGTASYEQYF
TGTGCCAGCAGTGAGACATGGAGAACCGGGACAGCCTCCTACGAGCAGTACTTC
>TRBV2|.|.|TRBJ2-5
CAVRAVAETQYF
TGTGCCGTAAGGGCAGTCGCAGAGACCCAGTACTTC
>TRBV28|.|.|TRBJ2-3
CASSSPPQGQHTQYF
TGTGCCAGCAGTTCCCCTCCGCAGGGCCAACATACGCAGTATTTT
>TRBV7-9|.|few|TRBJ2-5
CASSPLSQETQYF
TGTGCCAGCAGTCCACTCAGTCAAGAGACCCAGTACTTC
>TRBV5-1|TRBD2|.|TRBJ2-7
CASSSRTSGTYEQYF
TGCGCCAGCAGCTCGAGGACTAGCGGTACCTACGAGCAGTACTTC
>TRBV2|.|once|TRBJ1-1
CASSGSRIWGTEAFF
TGTGCCAGCAGTGGATCCCGGATCTGGGGTACTGAAGCTTTCTTT
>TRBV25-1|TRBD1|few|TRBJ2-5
CASSLGTGRRETQYF
TGTGCCAGCAGTTTGGGGACAGGACGGCGGGAGACCCAGTACTTC
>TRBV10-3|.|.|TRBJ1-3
CAISEAYSGNTIYF
TGTGCCATCAGTGAAGCCTACTCTGGAAACACCATATATTTT
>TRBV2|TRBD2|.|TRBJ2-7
CASTSGGSYEQYF
TGTGCCAGCACTAGCGGGGGTTCCTACGAGCAGTACTTC
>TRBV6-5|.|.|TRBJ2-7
CASSYSGPDYEQYF
TGTGCCAGCAGTTACTCCGGTCCGGACTACGAGCAGTACTTC
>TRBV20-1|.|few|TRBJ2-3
CSARDRATDTQYF
TGCAGTGCTAGAGACAGGGCCACAGATACGCAGTATTTT
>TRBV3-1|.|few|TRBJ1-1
CASSQGSPPWGNTEAFF
TGTGCCAGCAGCCAAGGATCTCCTCCCTGGGGTAACACTGAAGCTTTCTTT
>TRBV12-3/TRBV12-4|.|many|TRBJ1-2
CASSPGGGHGYTF
TGTGCCAGCAGTCCTGGGGGTGGGCATGGCTACACCTTC
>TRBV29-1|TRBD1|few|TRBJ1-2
CSGGQGSIGYTF
TGCAGCGGGGGACAGGGCTCCATTGGCTACACCTTC
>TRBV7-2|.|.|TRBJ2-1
CASSFYSGNNEQFF
TGTGCCAGCAGCTTTTACTCCGGGAACAATGAGCAGTTCTTC
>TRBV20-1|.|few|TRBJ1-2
CSAWTGTAIGGYTF
TGCAGTGCGTGGACCGGGACGGCGATTGGGGGCTACACCTTC
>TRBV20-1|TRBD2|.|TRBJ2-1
CSARDFGSGGRNEQFF
TGCAGTGCTAGAGATTTTGGTAGCGGGGGGCGAAATGAGCAGTTCTTC
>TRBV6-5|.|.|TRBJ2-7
CASSYGAVSYEQYF
TGTGCCAGCAGTTACGGGGCAGTCTCCTACGAGCAGTACTTC
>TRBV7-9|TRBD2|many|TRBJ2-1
CASSRGSGGLNEQFF
TGTGCCAGCAGTCGAGGTAGCGGGGGGCTCAATGAGCAGTTCTTC
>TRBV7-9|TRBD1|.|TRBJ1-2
CASNRGGQGDYGYTF
TGTGCCAGCAATAGAGGGGGCCAGGGGGACTATGGCTACACCTTC
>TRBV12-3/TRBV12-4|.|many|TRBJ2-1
CASHQGDYNEQFF
TGTGCCAGCCACCAAGGGGACTACAATGAGCAGTTCTTC
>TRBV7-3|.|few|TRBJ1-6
CASSWATNSPLHF
TGTGCCAGCAGCTGGGCCACTAATTCACCCCTCCACTTT
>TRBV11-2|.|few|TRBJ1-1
CASSRTLGGAFF
TGTGCCAGCAGCAGGACCCTTGGCGGAGCTTTCTTT
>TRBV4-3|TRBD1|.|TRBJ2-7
CASSQDGTGEMFEQYF
TGCGCCAGCAGCCAAGATGGGACAGGGGAAATGTTCGAGCAGTACTTC
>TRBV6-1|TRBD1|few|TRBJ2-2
CASTGQGGLQTGELFF
TGTGCCAGCACCGGACAGGGGGGTCTTCAGACCGGGGAGCTGTTTTTT
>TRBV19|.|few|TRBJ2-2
CASSHTQGTGELFF
TGTGCCAGTAGTCACACTCAGGGCACCGGGGAGCTGTTTTTT